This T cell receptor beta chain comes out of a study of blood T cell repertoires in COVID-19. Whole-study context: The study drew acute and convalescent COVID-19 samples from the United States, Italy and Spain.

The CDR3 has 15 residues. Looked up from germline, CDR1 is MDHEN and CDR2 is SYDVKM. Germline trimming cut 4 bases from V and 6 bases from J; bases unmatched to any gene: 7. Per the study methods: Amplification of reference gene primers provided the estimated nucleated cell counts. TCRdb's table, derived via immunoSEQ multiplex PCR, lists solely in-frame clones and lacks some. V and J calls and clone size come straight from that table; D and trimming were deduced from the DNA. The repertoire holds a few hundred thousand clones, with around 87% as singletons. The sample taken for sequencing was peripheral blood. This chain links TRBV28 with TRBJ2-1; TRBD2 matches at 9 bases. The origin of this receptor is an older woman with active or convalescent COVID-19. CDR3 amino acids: CASSWWLAGRNEQFF. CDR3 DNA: TGTGCCAGCAGTTGGTGGCTAGCGGGGCGCAATGAGCAGTTCTTC.